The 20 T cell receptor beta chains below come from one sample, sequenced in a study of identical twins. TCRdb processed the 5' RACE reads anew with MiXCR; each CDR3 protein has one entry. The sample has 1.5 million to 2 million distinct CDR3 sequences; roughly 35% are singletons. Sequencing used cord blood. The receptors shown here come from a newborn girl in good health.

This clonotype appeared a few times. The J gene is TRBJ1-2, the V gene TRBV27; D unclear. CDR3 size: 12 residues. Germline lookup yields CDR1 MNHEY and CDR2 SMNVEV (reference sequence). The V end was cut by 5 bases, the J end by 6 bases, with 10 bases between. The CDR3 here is CASSDDGDGYTF. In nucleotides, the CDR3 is TGTGCCAGCAGTGACGACGGCGATGGCTACACCTTC.

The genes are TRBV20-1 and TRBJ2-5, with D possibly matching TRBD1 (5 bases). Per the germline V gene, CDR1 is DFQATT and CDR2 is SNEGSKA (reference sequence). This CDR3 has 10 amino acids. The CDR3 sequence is CQAREETQYF. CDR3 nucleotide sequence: TGCCAGGCCAGGGAAGAGACCCAGTACTTC.

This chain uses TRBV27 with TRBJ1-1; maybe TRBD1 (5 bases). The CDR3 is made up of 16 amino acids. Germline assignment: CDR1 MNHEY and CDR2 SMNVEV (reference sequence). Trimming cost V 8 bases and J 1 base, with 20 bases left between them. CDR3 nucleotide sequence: TGTGCCAGCGGCCGGGGCGTGGCGTTGCGGAACACTGAAGCTTTCTTT. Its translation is CASGRGVALRNTEAFF.

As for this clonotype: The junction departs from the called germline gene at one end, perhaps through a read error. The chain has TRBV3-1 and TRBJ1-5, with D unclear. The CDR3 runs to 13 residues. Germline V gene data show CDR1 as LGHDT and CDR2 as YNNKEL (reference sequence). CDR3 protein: CAGSQDLNQPQHF. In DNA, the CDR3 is TGTGCCGGCAGCCAAGATCTCAATCAGCCCCAGCATTTT. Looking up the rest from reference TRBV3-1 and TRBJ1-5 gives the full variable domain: DTAVSQTPKYLVTQMGNDKSIKCEQNLGHDTMYWYKQDSKKFLKIMFSYNNKELIINETVPNRFSPKSPDKAHLNLHINSLELGDSAVYFCAGSQDLNQPQHFGDGTRLSIL.

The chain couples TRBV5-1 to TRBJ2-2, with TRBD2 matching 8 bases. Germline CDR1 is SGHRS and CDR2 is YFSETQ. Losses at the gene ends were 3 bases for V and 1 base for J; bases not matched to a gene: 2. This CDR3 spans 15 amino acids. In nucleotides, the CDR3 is TGCGCCAGCAGCTACAGCGGGAGGAACACCGGGGAGCTGTTTTTT. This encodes CASSYSGRNTGELFF. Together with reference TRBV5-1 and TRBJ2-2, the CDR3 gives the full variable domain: KAGVTQTPRYLIKTRGQQVTLSCSPISGHRSVSWYQQTPGQGLQFLFEYFSETQRNKGNFPGRFSGRQFSNSRSEMNVSTLELGDSALYLCASSYSGRNTGELFFGEGSRLTVL.

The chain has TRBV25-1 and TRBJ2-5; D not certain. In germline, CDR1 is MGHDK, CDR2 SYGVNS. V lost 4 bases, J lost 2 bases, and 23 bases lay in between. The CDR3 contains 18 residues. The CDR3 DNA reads TGTGCCAGCAGTGGTCGGGCCCCTAACCGGGTCGGGCAAGAGACCCAGTACTTC. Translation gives CASSGRAPNRVGQETQYF.

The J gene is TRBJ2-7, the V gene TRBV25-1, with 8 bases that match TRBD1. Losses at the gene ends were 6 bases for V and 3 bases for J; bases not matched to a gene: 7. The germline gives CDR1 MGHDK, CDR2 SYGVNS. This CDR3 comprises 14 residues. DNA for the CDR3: TGTGCCAGCAGCCCACATACAGGGGGCTACGAGCAGTACTTC. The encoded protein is CASSPHTGGYEQYF.

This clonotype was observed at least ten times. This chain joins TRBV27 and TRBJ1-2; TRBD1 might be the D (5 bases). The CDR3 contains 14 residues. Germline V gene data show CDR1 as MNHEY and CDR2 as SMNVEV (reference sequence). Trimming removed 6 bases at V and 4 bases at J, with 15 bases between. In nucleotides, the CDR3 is TGTGCCAGCAGCCCCCGGGGGTACGGCTATGGCTACACCTTC. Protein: CASSPRGYGYGYTF.

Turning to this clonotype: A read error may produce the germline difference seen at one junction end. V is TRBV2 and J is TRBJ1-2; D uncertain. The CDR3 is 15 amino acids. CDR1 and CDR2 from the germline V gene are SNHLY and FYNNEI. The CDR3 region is CVSSELGGENYGYTF. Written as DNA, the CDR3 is TGTGTCAGCAGTGAATTGGGCGGAGAGAACTATGGCTACACCTTC.

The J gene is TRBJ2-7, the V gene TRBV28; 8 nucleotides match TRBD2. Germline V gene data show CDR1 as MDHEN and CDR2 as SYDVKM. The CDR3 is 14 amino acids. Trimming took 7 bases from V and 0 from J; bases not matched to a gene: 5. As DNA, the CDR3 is TGTGCCAGCACCAGAAGCGGGAGCTCCTACGAGCAGTACTTC. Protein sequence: CASTRSGSSYEQYF.

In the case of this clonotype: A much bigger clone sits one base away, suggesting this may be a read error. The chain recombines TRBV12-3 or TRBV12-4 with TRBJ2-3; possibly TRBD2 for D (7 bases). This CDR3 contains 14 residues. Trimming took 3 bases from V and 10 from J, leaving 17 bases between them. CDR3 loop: CASSFRRGLDAQYF. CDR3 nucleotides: TGTGCCAGCAGTTTCAGGCGGGGGCTCGATGCGCAGTATTTT.

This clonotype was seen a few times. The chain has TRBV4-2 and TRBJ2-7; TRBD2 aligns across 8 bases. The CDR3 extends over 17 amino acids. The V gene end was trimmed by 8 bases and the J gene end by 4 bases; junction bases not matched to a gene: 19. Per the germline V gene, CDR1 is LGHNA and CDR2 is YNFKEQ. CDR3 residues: CASAPVGAAGVFYEQYF. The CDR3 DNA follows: TGTGCCAGCGCACCTGTAGGTGCAGCGGGGGTTTTTTACGAGCAGTACTTC.

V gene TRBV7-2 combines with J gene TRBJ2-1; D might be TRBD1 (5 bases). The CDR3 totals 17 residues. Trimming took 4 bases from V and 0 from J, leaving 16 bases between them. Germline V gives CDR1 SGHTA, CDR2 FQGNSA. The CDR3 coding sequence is TGTGCCAGCAGCTCCACCACAGGATTTAGCTCCTACAATGAGCAGTTCTTC. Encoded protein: CASSSTTGFSSYNEQFF.

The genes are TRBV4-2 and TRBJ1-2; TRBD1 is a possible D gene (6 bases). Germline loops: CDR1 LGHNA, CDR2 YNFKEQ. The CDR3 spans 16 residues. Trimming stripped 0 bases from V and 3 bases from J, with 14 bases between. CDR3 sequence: CASSQEARGRDYGYTF. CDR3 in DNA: TGTGCCAGCAGCCAAGAGGCCAGGGGTAGGGACTATGGCTACACCTTC.

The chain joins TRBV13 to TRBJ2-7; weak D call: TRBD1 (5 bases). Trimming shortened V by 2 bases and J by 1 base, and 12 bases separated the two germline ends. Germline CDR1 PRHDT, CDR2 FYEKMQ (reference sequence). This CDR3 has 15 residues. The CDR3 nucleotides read TGTGCCAGCAGCTTACAGCAGGGCCGGTCCTACGAGCAGTACTTC. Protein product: CASSLQQGRSYEQYF.

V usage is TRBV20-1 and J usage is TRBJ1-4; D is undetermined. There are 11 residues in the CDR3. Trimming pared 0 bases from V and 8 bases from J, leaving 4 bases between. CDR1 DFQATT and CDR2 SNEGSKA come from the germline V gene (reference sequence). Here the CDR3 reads CSARDEEKLFF. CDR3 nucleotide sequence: TGCAGTGCTAGAGACGAGGAAAAACTGTTTTTT.

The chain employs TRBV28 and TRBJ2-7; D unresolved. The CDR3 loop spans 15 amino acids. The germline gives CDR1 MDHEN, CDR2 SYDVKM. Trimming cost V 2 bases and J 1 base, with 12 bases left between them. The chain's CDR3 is CASSLRSPRSYEQYF. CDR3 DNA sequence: TGTGCCAGCAGTTTACGGTCCCCCAGGTCCTACGAGCAGTACTTC.

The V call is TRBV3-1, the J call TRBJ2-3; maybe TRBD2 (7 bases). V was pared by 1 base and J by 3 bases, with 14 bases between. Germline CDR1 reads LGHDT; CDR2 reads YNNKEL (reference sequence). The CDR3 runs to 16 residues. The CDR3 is CASSQGQVGLTDTQYF. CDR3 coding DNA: TGTGCCAGCAGCCAAGGACAGGTGGGACTAACAGATACGCAGTATTTT.

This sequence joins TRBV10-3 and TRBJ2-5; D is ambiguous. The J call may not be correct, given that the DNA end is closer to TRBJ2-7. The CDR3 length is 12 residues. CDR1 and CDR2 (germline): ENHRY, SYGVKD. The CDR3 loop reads CAISEGSGEQYF. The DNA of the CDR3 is TGTGCCATCAGTGAGGGCTCTGGCGAGCAGTACTTC.

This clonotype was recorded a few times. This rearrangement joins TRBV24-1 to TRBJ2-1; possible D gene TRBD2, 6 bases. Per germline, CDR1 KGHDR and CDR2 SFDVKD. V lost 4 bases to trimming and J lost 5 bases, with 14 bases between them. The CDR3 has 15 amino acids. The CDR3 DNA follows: TGTGCCACCAGTGAATCGGGAGTGGGTGACAATGAGCAGTTCTTC. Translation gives CATSESGVGDNEQFF.